Listed below are T cell receptor beta chains from one sample, sequenced in a study of T-cell reconstitution after alpha-beta-depleted transplantation in children. A single record per CDR3 protein comes from TCRdb applying MiXCR to the PCR reads. The table records under 35,000 distinct CDR3 sequences, over 5% of them present only once. The starting material was PBMCs, mostly from graft donor cells, obtained 180 days after TCRalphabeta/CD19-depleted stem cell transplant. Receptors were obtained from a male patient under 18 who had a stem cell transplant for acute myeloid leukemia, so the T cells may come from the graft donor. CDR3s include the opening cysteine and the closing phenylalanine or tryptophan. The D gene is left open where the match is weak. The size entry gives once, few or many counts, or a class when the clone is expanded.

V,size,J,length,D,DNA,CDR3
TRBV6-4,few,TRBJ2-7,10,-,TGTGCCAGCAGTACCTACGAGCAGTACTTC,CASSTYEQYF
TRBV5-1,many,TRBJ2-3,16,-,TGCGCCAGCAGCTTAGATGGAGGCGGTGGCACAGATACGCAGTATTTT,CASSLDGGGGTDTQYF
TRBV20-1,many,TRBJ2-1,14,-,TGCAGTGCTGGAACCGGGACTGGTCCATGGGAGCAGTTCTTC,CSAGTGTGPWEQFF
TRBV5-1,many,TRBJ2-5,16,TRBD2,TGCGCCAGCAGCTTAGTAGGCGGGGGGCACGGGGAGACCCAGTACTTC,CASSLVGGGHGETQYF
TRBV6-1,many,TRBJ2-1,15,TRBD1,TGTGCCAGCAGTGTGGGACAGGGCTCCTACAATGAGCAGTTCTTC,CASSVGQGSYNEQFF
TRBV5-4,many,TRBJ2-2,15,TRBD1,TGTGCCAGCAGCTTGGGGGACAGAAACACCGGGGAGCTGTTTTTT,CASSLGDRNTGELFF
TRBV12-3/TRBV12-4,many,TRBJ1-4,18,-,TGTGCCAGCAGTTTAGTGGTCTCACCTGCTATTTTTTATGAAAAACTGTTTTTT,CASSLVVSPAIFYEKLFF
TRBV7-9,many,TRBJ1-1,13,TRBD1,TGTGCCAGCAGCTTCCCGACAGGGGCGGGAGCTTTCTTT,CASSFPTGAGAFF
TRBV6-5,many,TRBJ2-3,18,-,TGTGCCAGCAGTTACTCGATTCGGAGCGGCCGATCCACAGATACGCAGTATTTT,CASSYSIRSGRSTDTQYF
TRBV3-1,many,TRBJ1-1,16,-,TGTGCCAGCAGCCAAGGGGGTATACCCATGAACACTGAAGCTTTCTTT,CASSQGGIPMNTEAFF
TRBV28,many,TRBJ2-1,15,TRBD2,TGTGCCAGCAGTAGACTAGCGGCGACCTACAATGAGCAGTTCTTC,CASSRLAATYNEQFF
TRBV6-5,many,TRBJ2-7,14,TRBD1,TGTGCCAGCACAGTAAGACAGGGCCCCTACGAGCAGTACTTC,CASTVRQGPYEQYF
TRBV20-1,many,TRBJ2-3,10,TRBD2,TGCGGGGGGGGCACAGATACGCAGTATTTT,CGGGTDTQYF